Listed below are T cell receptor beta chains from one sample, sequenced in a study of T cells in Graves' hyperthyroidism and ophthalmopathy. TCRdb independently ran MiXCR on the multiplex PCR reads; one entry per CDR3 protein. The table has around 600,000 distinct CDR3 sequences, 11% to 15% seen once. The sample was blood. The receptor source for this set is a woman in her late teens or twenties with Graves' ophthalmopathy. CDR3s include the opening cysteine and the closing phenylalanine or tryptophan. The D gene is left open where the match is weak. Some rows have no size entry. The others give once, few or many, or a class for an expanded clone.

>.|TRBV14|TRBJ2-2|17|TRBD1
CASSQVLGTGRTGELFF
TGTGCCAGCAGCCAAGTGCTGGGGACAGGCAGGACCGGGGAGCTGTTTTTT
>.|TRBV19|TRBJ1-2|18|TRBD1
CASSHKRAGGKTSYGYTF
TGTGCCAGTAGCCACAAGAGGGCAGGGGGCAAGACGAGCTATGGCTACACCTTC
>many|TRBV11-2|TRBJ1-5|16|.
CASSLLTGLSNQPQHF
TGTGCCAGCAGCTTACTTACAGGACTTAGCAATCAGCCCCAGCATTTT
>few|TRBV19|TRBJ2-2|15|.
CASSDAGFWTGELFF
TGTGCCAGTAGTGATGCAGGGTTTTGGACCGGGGAGCTGTTTTTT
>few|TRBV7-9|TRBJ2-5|16|TRBD2
CASSQGGTSGQETQYF
TGTGCCAGCAGCCAAGGAGGGACTAGCGGACAAGAGACCCAGTACTTC
>many|TRBV11-3|TRBJ2-3|13|.
CPPPAASTDTQYF
TGCCCACCCCCAGCGGCTAGCACAGATACGCAGTATTTT
>.|TRBV4-1|TRBJ2-6|17|.
CASSQDSGFSGANVLTF
TGCGCCAGCAGCCAAGACTCAGGGTTCTCTGGGGCCAACGTCCTGACTTTC
>few|TRBV7-9|TRBJ2-2|15|.
CASSYTGSNTGELFF
TGTGCCAGCAGCTATACCGGTTCGAACACCGGGGAGCTGTTTTTT
>many|TRBV12-3/TRBV12-4|TRBJ1-1|13|.
CASSFGLNTEAFF
TGCGCCAGCAGCTTCGGGCTGAACACTGAAGCTTTCTTT
>few|TRBV7-9|TRBJ1-6|15|.
CASSLTENYNSPLHF
TGTGCCAGCAGCCTCACAGAGAACTATAATTCACCCCTCCACTTT
>.|TRBV5-5|TRBJ1-5|18|.
CASSSGTPRPYSNQPQHF
TGTGCCAGCAGCTCTGGGACTCCCCGCCCTTATAGCAATCAGCCCCAGCATTTT
>many|TRBV20-1|TRBJ1-5|14|.
CSARVGGGNQPQHF
TGCAGTGCTAGGGTGGGGGGTGGCAATCAGCCCCAGCATTTT
>many|TRBV6-2/TRBV6-3|TRBJ1-1|15|.
CASSSIVGANTEAFF
TGTGCCAGCAGTTCCATAGTCGGGGCGAACACTGAAGCTTTCTTT
>few|TRBV6-5|TRBJ1-1|13|.
CAGSYLRKSEAFF
TGTGCCGGCAGTTACCTGCGGAAGTCTGAAGCTTTCTTT
>.|TRBV24-1|TRBJ2-1|16|.
CATSDPTRTLYNEQFF
TGTGCCACCAGTGACCCAACACGGACACTTTACAATGAGCAGTTCTTC
>many|TRBV28|TRBJ2-7|17|TRBD1
CASSLYLLRGRIHEQYF
TGTGCCAGCAGTTTATATCTTTTGAGGGGGCGCATCCACGAGCAGTACTTC
>many|TRBV7-9|TRBJ2-7|17|TRBD2
CASSTKLAGILSYEQYF
TGTGCCAGCAGTACAAAACTAGCGGGAATTCTTTCCTACGAGCAGTACTTC
>many|TRBV28|TRBJ2-3|16|.
CASSFDREAGTDTQYF
TGTGCCAGCAGTTTTGACAGGGAGGCGGGCACAGATACGCAGTATTTT
>.|TRBV6-1|TRBJ1-1|14|.
CASRRQVLNTEAFF
TGTGCCAGCAGGCGACAGGTCCTGAACACTGAAGCTTTCTTT
>many|TRBV5-5|TRBJ2-1|15|TRBD2
CASSLVSSGRGEQFF
TGTGCCAGCAGCTTGGTGTCTAGCGGGAGGGGAGAGCAGTTCTTC
>many|TRBV20-1|TRBJ2-1|14|TRBD2
CSARAPLAGNEQFF
TGCAGTGCTAGAGCCCCCCTAGCGGGTAATGAGCAGTTCTTC
>.|TRBV20-1|TRBJ2-3|14|.
CSARASRKADTQYF
TGCAGTGCTAGGGCCTCCAGGAAGGCAGATACGCAGTATTTT
>many|TRBV7-6|TRBJ2-7|16|.
CASSWGASGISYEQYF
TGTGCCAGCAGCTGGGGGGCTAGCGGAATATCCTACGAGCAGTACTTC
>many|TRBV3-1|TRBJ1-2|12|.
CASSPQAGGYTF
TGTGCCAGCAGCCCCCAAGCGGGGGGCTACACCTTC
>.|TRBV12-3/TRBV12-4|TRBJ2-4|19|TRBD2
CASSATGLAGVEAKNIQYF
TGTGCCAGCAGTGCTACGGGACTAGCGGGAGTAGAAGCCAAAAACATTCAGTACTTC
>many|TRBV7-9|TRBJ1-6|15|TRBD1
CASEGQGIYNSPLHF
TGTGCCAGTGAAGGACAGGGGATCTATAATTCACCCCTCCACTTT
>few|TRBV6-1|TRBJ1-2|16|TRBD1
CASNDRAQGRSYGYTF
TGTGCCAGCAATGACAGGGCCCAAGGGCGTAGCTATGGCTACACCTTC
>few|TRBV27|TRBJ2-1|13|.
CASSLPTYNEQFF
TGTGCCAGCAGTTTACCCACATACAATGAGCAGTTCTTC
>many|TRBV6-1|TRBJ1-5|15|TRBD1
CASSLDRALGQPQHF
TGTGCCAGCAGTCTGGACAGGGCCCTCGGTCAGCCCCAGCATTTT
>many|TRBV12-3/TRBV12-4|TRBJ1-1|13|.
CASNFVGDPEAFF
TGTGCCAGCAATTTTGTAGGCGACCCTGAAGCTTTCTTT
>few|TRBV7-9|TRBJ2-7|12|.
CASSLSFNEQYF
TGTGCCAGCAGCTTAAGTTTTAACGAGCAGTACTTC
>many|TRBV7-8|TRBJ1-5|19|.
CASSPGRANMAYSNQPQHF
TGTGCCAGCAGCCCGGGGAGGGCCAACATGGCCTATAGCAATCAGCCCCAGCATTTT
>few|TRBV27|TRBJ2-7|15|TRBD2
CASSLNGGGPYEQYF
TGTGCCAGCAGTTTAAACGGGGGGGGACCCTACGAGCAGTACTTC
>many|TRBV6-5|TRBJ1-1|15|.
CASSYTVDLPSEAFF
TGTGCCAGCAGTTACACTGTCGACCTGCCCTCTGAAGCTTTCTTT
>.|TRBV9|TRBJ2-3|15|.
CASSVEGLRTDTQYF
TGTGCCAGCAGCGTAGAAGGGTTGAGGACAGATACGCAGTATTTT
>many|TRBV7-3|TRBJ2-3|13|.
CASSPEWGDTQYF
TGTGCCAGCAGCCCCGAATGGGGGGATACGCAGTATTTT
>.|TRBV7-2|TRBJ2-7|17|.
CASSLASDGRARYEQYF
TGTGCCAGCAGCTTAGCGTCGGACGGGAGAGCTAGGTACGAGCAGTACTTC
>many|TRBV28|TRBJ1-2|10|.
CASSYEGYTF
TGTGCCAGCAGTTATGAAGGCTACACCTTC
>many|TRBV27|TRBJ1-5|15|.
CASSFSRDAFQPQHF
TGTGCCAGCAGTTTTTCCCGGGACGCCTTTCAGCCCCAGCATTTT
>few|TRBV6-1|TRBJ2-1|13|.
CASSQRWGNEQFF
TGTGCCAGCAGCCAGCGGTGGGGGAATGAGCAGTTCTTC
>many|TRBV20-1|TRBJ2-7|15|TRBD2
CSARFSSGRAGEQYF
TGCAGTGCTAGGTTCTCTAGCGGGAGGGCCGGCGAGCAGTACTTC
>.|TRBV6-2/TRBV6-3|TRBJ1-4|15|.
CASSQRGSTNEKLFF
TGTGCCAGCAGTCAAAGGGGATCAACTAATGAAAAACTGTTTTTT
>many|TRBV5-5|TRBJ2-1|13|.
CASSLFPWNEQFF
TGTGCCAGCAGCTTATTCCCATGGAATGAGCAGTTCTTC
>many|TRBV7-8|TRBJ1-1|15|.
CASSLYRTGGTEAFF
TGTGCCAGCAGCTTATATCGGACGGGGGGCACTGAAGCTTTCTTT
>.|TRBV7-8|TRBJ1-6|16|TRBD1
CASSQDRELDNSPLHF
TGTGCCAGCAGCCAGGACAGGGAGCTTGATAATTCACCCCTCCACTTT
>many|TRBV3-1|TRBJ1-5|16|.
CASSPHPGYSNQPQHF
TGTGCCAGCAGCCCCCATCCGGGGTATAGCAATCAGCCCCAGCATTTT
>few|TRBV4-3|TRBJ1-1|14|.
CASSQAYAGTEAFF
TGCGCCAGCAGCCAAGCCTATGCTGGTACTGAAGCTTTCTTT
>.|TRBV30|TRBJ2-3|12|.
CAWSPYTDTQYF
TGTGCCTGGAGCCCATACACAGATACGCAGTATTTT
>.|TRBV19|TRBJ1-1|19|TRBD1
CASSLTRTGGSFLNTEAFF
TGTGCCAGTAGTTTAACAAGGACAGGGGGCTCCTTCCTGAACACTGAAGCTTTCTTT
>few|TRBV29-1|TRBJ2-3|15|TRBD2
CSVGRGTSLADTQYF
TGCAGCGTGGGCCGGGGGACTAGCCTGGCAGATACGCAGTATTTT